This TCR beta chain was identified during a study of CD8 T cells in Susac syndrome. Negative isolation yielded CD8+ and CD4+ T cells; FACS enriched TEMRA cells. The RNA, about 0.5 to 1 ug, was put through reverse transcription using random hexamers. It was immunoSEQ multiplex PCR that amplified TCR beta CDR3 across 54 Vbeta and 13 Jbeta. Via MiXCR, TCRdb re-called the immunoSEQ multiplex PCR reads, giving one row per CDR3 protein. The sample has 100,000 to 150,000 distinct CDR3 sequences, about 94% seen once. General observations from the study: CD8+ clones in Susac expanded most in TEMRA cells and active patients.

A remark on this clonotype: Its antigen is unidentified.

Trimming pared 5 bases from V and 5 bases from J, leaving 20 bases between. CDR1 is SGHVS and CDR2 is FQNEAQ in the germline V gene. This CDR3 is 16 amino acids long. The receptor comes from a human donor with Susac syndrome. Specimen: CD8+ T cells from PBMCs. The rearrangement joins TRBV7-8 to TRBJ2-3, with TRBD2 as a possible D gene (6 bases). The CDR3 DNA sequence: TGTGCCAGCAGCCTAGTCGGATTAACGGGGGTAGATACGCAGTATTTT. Translating gives CASSLVGLTGVDTQYF.